The clone carrying this T cell receptor beta chain was picked up a small number of times. Antigen: not known. For the diagnoses, clinical symptoms, serum thyroxine and TRAb, thyroid ultrasound and orbital computed tomography were used. CDR1 SNHLY and CDR2 FYNNEI come from the germline V gene. The CDR3 extends over 12 amino acids. Trimming took off 7 bases at V and 3 bases at J, with 10 bases between the two ends. The TCR beta CDR3 regions underwent amplification using RNA transcripts as the source. HTBI primers were used for first-round RT-PCR of the TCR CDR3. A single record per CDR3 protein comes from TCRdb applying MiXCR to the multiplex PCR reads. The data contain 650,000 to 800,000 distinct CDR3 sequences, about 45% of them singletons. These data belong to a study of T cells in Graves' hyperthyroidism and ophthalmopathy. Study-level findings and limits: Ophthalmopathy prediction by the model preceded onset by a median approximately 6.1 months. Blood samples included most of the expanded thyroid clonotypes exceeding 0.001. A model built on 13 V-J features separated ophthalmopathy from stable hyperthyroidism.

Specimen: peripheral blood or thyroid tissue (not recorded which). The receptor was derived from an adult man with Graves' disease, either hyperthyroidism or ophthalmopathy (not recorded which). This chain links TRBV2 with TRBJ2-7; no clear D. CDR3 nucleotides: TGTGCCAGCAAAAACGTCGGCTACGAGCAGTACTTC. Protein: CASKNVGYEQYF.